The next 13 T cell receptor beta chains were all read from a single sample in a study of OX40 agonist ivuxolimab in advanced cancers. The method was immunoSEQ multiplex PCR; TCRdb's version includes in-frame clones alone and lacks a portion of them. Of about 69,000 clones listed, more than 75% are singletons. Sample: CD4+ or CD8+ T cells sorted from blood, taken in a trial of the OX40 agonist ivuxolimab. These receptors were taken from an adult with an advanced solid tumor such as melanoma, head and neck, liver or kidney cancer.

The CDR3 sequence: CAWSGTAGNTIYF. The DNA of the CDR3 is TGTGCCTGGAGCGGGACGGCAGGAAACACCATATATTTT. The gene calls are TRBV30 and TRBJ1-3; D is perhaps TRBD1 (5 bases). The V end was cut by 3 bases, the J end by 4 bases, with 10 bases between. The CDR3 totals 13 residues. CDR1 and CDR2 from the germline V gene are GTSNPN and SVGIG (reference sequence).

In its sample, this clone was seen once. The rearrangement joins TRBV27 to TRBJ1-1, with D tentatively TRBD1 (5 bases). This CDR3 is built from 15 residues. Germline assignment: CDR1 MNHEY and CDR2 SMNVEV (reference sequence). V lost 2 bases and J lost 2, with 12 bases in between. As DNA, the CDR3 is TGTGCCAGCAGTTTAGTCAGGGCGGCAAACACTGAAGCTTTCTTT. Translation gives CASSLVRAANTEAFF.

The chain couples TRBV5-1 to TRBJ1-3; D gene ambiguous. There are 12 residues in the CDR3. V was shortened by 2 bases and J by 4 bases, with 4 bases between the two germline ends. Germline CDR1 SGHRS, CDR2 YFSETQ. The CDR3 sequence: CASSFPGNTIYF. The CDR3 DNA sequence: TGCGCCAGCAGCTTTCCCGGAAACACCATATATTTT. Supplemented by reference TRBV5-1 and TRBJ1-3, the full variable domain reads KAGVTQTPRYLIKTRGQQVTLSCSPISGHRSVSWYQQTPGQGLQFLFEYFSETQRNKGNFPGRFSGRQFSNSRSEMNVSTLELGDSALYLCASSFPGNTIYFGEGSWLTVV.

V gene TRBV5-4 combines with J gene TRBJ1-1; D unclear. This CDR3 region has 12 residues. V was pared by 4 bases and J by 1 base, with 5 bases between. Germline V gene lookup returns CDR1 SGHNT and CDR2 YYREEE (reference sequence). CDR3 coding DNA: TGTGCCAGCAGCCAACAGAACACTGAAGCTTTCTTT. It is translated as CASSQQNTEAFF.

The CDR3 region is CASSSSIQGADTQYF. The DNA for the CDR3 is TGTGCCAGCAGCTCGAGTATACAGGGGGCAGATACGCAGTATTTT. The chain recombines TRBV7-2 with TRBJ2-3; 8 positions match TRBD1. This CDR3 has 15 amino acids. Germline V gene data show CDR1 as SGHTA and CDR2 as FQGNSA. J gave up 4 bases and V 4 bases, and 7 bases lay outside the gene matches.

This clone is a singleton in its sample. V and J are TRBV2 and TRBJ2-3; 10 bases match TRBD2. The CDR3 has 15 residues. V lost 4 bases to trimming and J lost 1 base; unmatched junction nucleotides: 2. Looked up from germline, CDR1 is SNHLY and CDR2 is FYNNEI. In DNA form, the CDR3 reads TGTGCCAGCAGTGCTAGCGGGGGCGGCACAGATACGCAGTATTTT. It specifies CASSASGGGTDTQYF. Filled out from reference TRBV2 and TRBJ2-3, the complete variable domain reads EPEVTQTPSHQVTQMGQEVILRCVPISNHLYFYWYRQILGQKVEFLVSFYNNEISEKSEIFDDQFSVERPDGSNFTLKIRSTKLEDSAMYFCASSASGGGTDTQYFGPGTRLTVL.

A single count supports this clone. The chain carries TRBV19 and TRBJ1-2; no firm D call. The ends were cut back, 3 bases at V and 0 bases at J, with 8 bases in the middle. The CDR3 loop spans 14 amino acids. Germline CDR1 is LNHDA and CDR2 is SQIVND (reference sequence). This chain's CDR3 is CASSIKETNYGYTF. CDR3 DNA: TGTGCCAGTAGTATTAAGGAAACTAACTATGGCTACACCTTC. The variable domain in full, with the rest retrieved from reference TRBV19 and TRBJ1-2, is DGGITQSPKYLFRKEGQNVTLSCEQNLNHDAMYWYRQDPGQGLRLIYYSQIVNDFQKGDIAEGYSVSREKKESFPLTVTSAQKNPTAFYLCASSIKETNYGYTFGSGTRLTVV.

This clone was counted a single time. The rearrangement links TRBV5-1 to TRBJ2-4; the D gene could be TRBD1 or TRBD2 (6 bases each). V gave up 4 bases and J gave up 5 bases, with 19 bases separating them. This CDR3 spans 16 amino acids. CDR1 and CDR2 from the germline V gene are SGHRS and YFSETQ. CDR3 bases: TGCGCCAGCAGCACTCAAGGGGGGACGGGTCAAAACATTCAGTACTTC. It codes for CASSTQGGTGQNIQYF.

This chain links TRBV5-1 with TRBJ2-7; D is tentatively TRBD1 or TRBD2 (6 bases each). CDR3 length equals 16 residues. V was trimmed by 4 bases and J by 1 base, leaving 18 bases between them. Germline lookup yields CDR1 SGHRS and CDR2 YFSETQ. The CDR3, as DNA: TGCGCCAGCAGCCCTCGAGGGGGGCCCCCGTCCTACGAGCAGTACTTC. Its protein product is CASSPRGGPPSYEQYF.

The chain joins TRBV19 to TRBJ1-1, with D perhaps matching TRBD1 (6 bases). Trimming took 4 bases from V and 6 from J, leaving 9 bases between them. Germline lookup yields CDR1 LNHDA and CDR2 SQIVND (reference sequence). The CDR3 runs 12 residues. The CDR3 DNA sequence: TGTGCCAGTAGTACCAGGGGACCTGAAGCTTTCTTT. It encodes CASSTRGPEAFF.

This chain uses TRBV5-1 with TRBJ2-5; 13 positions match TRBD2. In germline, CDR1 is SGHRS, CDR2 YFSETQ. The CDR3 loop spans 16 amino acids. V trimming: 4 bases; J trimming: 3 bases; junction bases outside the gene matches: 6. This CDR3 is CASSDGGLAGKETQYF. The CDR3 nucleotides read TGCGCCAGCAGCGATGGGGGACTAGCGGGGAAAGAGACCCAGTACTTC.

This clone has just one count. This chain joins TRBV18 and TRBJ2-1; the D is unclear. CDR3 length equals 14 residues. V lost 6 bases, J lost 3 bases, and 12 bases lay in between. CDR1 is KGHSH, CDR2 LQKENI, per germline. This CDR3 reads CASSPVWDYNEQFF. The CDR3 DNA reads TGTGCCAGCTCCCCCGTCTGGGACTACAATGAGCAGTTCTTC.

CDR3 protein: CASSLGPREFF. In nucleotides, the CDR3 is TGTGCCAGCAGTTTGGGCCCCCGCGAGTTCTTC. The chain is built from TRBV27 and TRBJ2-1; the D is unclear. The CDR3 length is 11 residues. The germline V gene encodes CDR1 MNHEY and CDR2 SMNVEV (reference sequence). With 3 bases removed from V and 14 bases from J, the gap between germline ends came to 11 bases.